A single sample gave rise to the 29 T cell receptor beta chains below, sequenced in a study of PD-1 blockade in classical Hodgkin lymphoma. This table comes from immunoSEQ multiplex PCR, and its TCRdb copy is limited to in-frame clones, with some not included. Of more than 40,000 clones listed, 55% to 70% are singletons. Time point defined: cycle 4 day 1 (C4D1), after more than 5 weeks of nivolumab. Autologous stem cell transplantation was followed by relapse in every patient, and brentuximab vedotin exposure varied. The sequencing used peripheral blood mononuclear cells (PBMCs), collected before the fourth cycle of nivolumab. The receptors were gathered from a human donor with classical Hodgkin lymphoma.

The chain has TRBV28 and TRBJ2-1, with D uncertain. V lost 6 bases to trimming and J lost 7 bases, with 10 bases between them. The CDR3 consists of 12 residues. CDR1 and CDR2 from the germline V gene are MDHEN and SYDVKM. CDR3 amino acids: CASSLLGNEQFF. The CDR3 nucleotides are TGTGCCAGCAGCCTTTTGGGGAATGAGCAGTTCTTC.

J is TRBJ1-5 and V is TRBV28, with 8 bases matching TRBD1. Germline lookup yields CDR1 MDHEN and CDR2 SYDVKM. V lost 5 bases to trimming and J lost 6 bases; unmatched junction nucleotides: 6. The CDR3 is made up of 14 amino acids. The CDR3 here is CASSDRGAGQPQHF. In nucleotides, the CDR3 is TGTGCCAGCAGTGACAGGGGAGCAGGTCAGCCCCAGCATTTT.

This clone showed up just a few times. This sequence joins TRBV9 and TRBJ2-5; TRBD2 agrees at 11 bases. The CDR3 is 14 residues long. V lost 3 bases to trimming and J lost 5 bases; unmatched junction nucleotides: 3. Germline loops: CDR1 SGDLS, CDR2 YYNGEE. Here the CDR3 reads CASSETSGEETQYF. Written as DNA, the CDR3 is TGTGCCAGCAGCGAGACTAGCGGGGAGGAGACCCAGTACTTC.

The V and J genes are TRBV11-2 and TRBJ1-5; D remains ambiguous. V was pared by 1 base and J by 7 bases, with 14 bases between. This CDR3 spans 15 amino acids. From germline, CDR1 is SGHAT and CDR2 FQNNGV. In DNA form, the CDR3 reads TGTGCCAGCAGCTTAGCCCCCGGGAGTTGGCAGCCCCAGCATTTT. Translated, it gives CASSLAPGSWQPQHF.

This sequence joins TRBV6-5 and TRBJ1-6; D possibly corresponds to TRBD1 (5 bases). This CDR3 contains 13 residues. Deletions cut 6 bases from V and 3 bases from J, with 6 bases between. Germline values: CDR1 MNHEY, CDR2 SVGAGI. The DNA for the CDR3 is TGTGCCAGCAGGACAGACTATAATTCACCCCTCCACTTT. This codes for CASRTDYNSPLHF.

This chain uses TRBV4-3 with TRBJ2-1; 9 nucleotides agree with TRBD2. The CDR3 loop spans 18 amino acids. The germline V gene encodes CDR1 LGHNA and CDR2 YSLEER. Trimming took 0 bases from V and 0 from J; bases not matched to a gene: 6. The CDR3 DNA reads as TGCGCCAGCAGCCAAGATTGGGCGGGGGGGAGCTCCTACAATGAGCAGTTCTTC. It specifies CASSQDWAGGSSYNEQFF.

This clone was detected only a few times. The germline gene is not matched at one end of the junction; a read error may be the cause. This rearrangement joins TRBV4-1 to TRBJ1-2; D remains unclear. This CDR3 has 10 residues. CDR1 MGHRA and CDR2 YSYEKL come from the germline V gene. CDR3 amino acids: CASSQGVPEF. CDR3 in DNA: TGCGCCAGCAGCCAAGGGGTGCCTGAGTTC.

The chain links TRBV13 to TRBJ2-1; no firm D call. The germline V gene encodes CDR1 PRHDT and CDR2 FYEKMQ (reference sequence). This CDR3 has 13 amino acids. The V end lost 10 bases, the J end lost 9 bases, and 19 bases lay between the germline ends. The CDR3 sequence: CAISLFSRGEQFF. In DNA, the CDR3 is TGTGCCATTTCTCTGTTCTCACGCGGTGAGCAGTTCTTC.

The chain has TRBV9 and TRBJ2-1; the D gene is possibly TRBD2 (7 bases). V lost 0 bases and J 8 bases, leaving 21 bases between the germline ends. The CDR3 has 17 amino acids. Germline CDR1 reads SGDLS; CDR2 reads YYNGEE. The CDR3 is CASSVEGLEGEGDEQFF. CDR3 coding DNA: TGTGCCAGCAGCGTAGAGGGTTTGGAGGGGGAGGGAGATGAGCAGTTCTTC. Filled out from reference TRBV9 and TRBJ2-1, the complete variable domain reads DSGVTQTPKHLITATGQRVTLRCSPRSGDLSVYWYQQSLDQGLQFLIQYYNGEERAKGNILERFSAQQFPDLHSELNLSSLELGDSALYFCASSVEGLEGEGDEQFFGPGTRLTVL.

The V and J genes are TRBV7-6 and TRBJ2-3, with unresolved D. The CDR3 has 13 amino acids. Germline CDR1 SGHVS, CDR2 FNYEAQ. V lost 1 base to trimming and J lost 5 bases, with 7 bases between them. The CDR3: CASSLDHGDTQYF. CDR3 bases: TGTGCCAGCAGCTTAGACCACGGAGATACGCAGTATTTT.

The V gene is TRBV28, the J gene TRBJ2-7, with no clear D. The germline gives CDR1 MDHEN, CDR2 SYDVKM. The CDR3 spans 13 residues. V was clipped by 8 bases and J by 0 bases, with 11 bases between them. CDR3: CASGRLDSYEQYF. In DNA form, the CDR3 reads TGTGCCAGCGGCCGCCTAGACTCCTACGAGCAGTACTTC.

This clone was counted at least ten times. The chain employs TRBV9 and TRBJ2-1; D not certain. Between the trimmed V and J ends, which lost 4 bases and 0 bases, there was a span of 11 bases. This CDR3 has 15 residues. Germline-derived CDR1 and CDR2 are SGDLS and YYNGEE. CDR3 protein: CASSPFLSSYNEQFF. CDR3 coding DNA: TGTGCCAGCAGCCCTTTTTTAAGCTCCTACAATGAGCAGTTCTTC.

The rearrangement uses TRBV6-5 and TRBJ2-7; D tentatively fits TRBD1 or TRBD2 (5 bases each). CDR1 is MNHEY, CDR2 SVGAGI, per germline. Between the trimmed V and J ends, which lost 4 bases and 10 bases, there was a span of 17 bases. The CDR3 loop spans 13 amino acids. For the CDR3, the DNA is TGTGCCAGCAGTTCCTCCGGGACCTCACAACAGTACTTC. This gives the protein CASSSSGTSQQYF.

This chain connects TRBV5-1 to TRBJ2-7, with a weak D call TRBD1 (7 bases). CDR1 is SGHRS and CDR2 is YFSETQ in the germline V gene. The V and J ends lost 3 bases and 2 bases respectively, with 18 bases between them. CDR3 length: 16 amino acids. The CDR3, as DNA: TGCGCCAGCAGCTGGGGGGCCGGGACAGAGGCCTACGAGCAGTACTTC. It translates to CASSWGAGTEAYEQYF.

The genes are TRBV7-8 and TRBJ2-7, with D possibly matching TRBD1 (5 bases). The V and J ends lost 2 bases and 6 bases respectively, with 8 bases between them. The germline V gene has CDR1 SGHVS and CDR2 FQNEAQ. The CDR3 has 12 amino acids. This CDR3 reads CASSLSGLEQYF. CDR3 DNA sequence: TGTGCCAGCAGCTTATCAGGGCTCGAGCAGTACTTC.

The gene calls are TRBV7-8 and TRBJ1-1; D remains unclear. From germline, CDR1 is SGHVS and CDR2 FQNEAQ. V lost 1 base and J 0 bases, leaving 9 bases between the germline ends. CDR3 length equals 15 residues. The CDR3 sequence is CASSLDPALNTEAFF. CDR3 nucleotides: TGTGCCAGCAGCTTAGACCCAGCCTTGAACACTGAAGCTTTCTTT. Full variable domain (outside the CDR3, taken from reference TRBV7-8 and TRBJ1-1): GAGVSQSPRYKVAKRGQDVALRCDPISGHVSLFWYQQALGQGPEFLTYFQNEAQLDKSGLPSDRFFAERPEGSVSTLKIQRTQQEDSAVYLCASSLDPALNTEAFFGQGTRLTVV.

As to this clone: Other DNA sequences in the sample encode the same CDR3. CDR3 protein: CASSPTGTGTYGYTF. As DNA, the CDR3 is TGTGCCAGCAGCCCAACCGGGACAGGGACCTATGGCTACACCTTC. The chain links TRBV7-9 to TRBJ1-2; the match to TRBD1 covers 9 bases. The CDR3 extends over 15 amino acids. V gave up 5 bases and J gave up 4 bases; unmatched junction bases: 8. Germline CDR1 is SEHNR and CDR2 is FQNEAQ (reference sequence).

This clone has a handful of counts. This rearrangement joins TRBV7-9 to TRBJ1-2; D not certain. CDR1 is SEHNR, CDR2 FQNEAQ, per germline (reference sequence). V shed 5 bases and J shed 2 bases, with 9 bases lying between them. The CDR3 runs 13 residues. CDR3 residues: CASSVGPNYGYTF. The CDR3 DNA follows: TGTGCCAGCAGCGTAGGACCGAACTATGGCTACACCTTC.

V usage is TRBV4-1 and J usage is TRBJ1-3, with 7 bases matching TRBD1. CDR1 is MGHRA and CDR2 is YSYEKL in the germline V gene. Trimming at V came to 0 bases and at J to 2 bases, leaving 4 bases not matched to a gene. There are 16 residues in the CDR3. Here the CDR3 DNA reads TGCGCCAGCAGCCAAGAGACAGGGTTAACTGGAAACACCATATATTTT. It specifies CASSQETGLTGNTIYF.

The CDR3 protein is CASSPGGSRGNEQFF. CDR3 in DNA: TGTGCCAGTAGTCCCGGTGGGTCTCGAGGCAATGAGCAGTTCTTC. The V call is TRBV19, the J call TRBJ2-1, with D hard to call. V was pared by 5 bases and J by 6 bases, with 17 bases between. The CDR3 has 15 residues. Germline loops: CDR1 LNHDA, CDR2 SQIVND (reference sequence).

This clone was detected only a few times. This chain uses TRBV4-3 with TRBJ1-2; 7 bases fit TRBD1. This CDR3 contains 16 residues. The V segment lost 1 base and the J segment 0 bases; nucleotides outside the gene matches: 5. Germline CDR1 and CDR2: LGHNA and YSLEER. CDR3 loop: CASSQAYRGTNYGYTF. Written as DNA, the CDR3 is TGCGCCAGCAGCCAAGCTTACAGGGGAACTAACTATGGCTACACCTTC.

V is TRBV27 and J is TRBJ2-5; TRBD2 might be the D (6 bases). The V end lost 3 bases, the J end lost 5 bases, and 10 bases lay between the germline ends. Per germline, CDR1 MNHEY and CDR2 SMNVEV (reference sequence). The CDR3 is 13 amino acids. This CDR3 is CASSFSGPETQYF. The CDR3 DNA reads as TGTGCCAGCAGTTTTAGCGGACCGGAGACCCAGTACTTC.

The chain employs TRBV19 and TRBJ1-5, with D possibly being TRBD1 (5 bases). Trimming removed 0 bases at V and 5 bases at J, with 17 bases between. The CDR3 consists of 17 residues. Germline CDR1 and CDR2: LNHDA and SQIVND (reference sequence). As DNA, the CDR3 is TGTGCCAGTAGTATAGATCTATGGGGCAGAACCGATCAGCCCCAGCATTTT. It translates to CASSIDLWGRTDQPQHF.

This clone was seen a few times. The rearrangement uses TRBV4-1 and TRBJ2-3; tentatively, D is TRBD2 (5 bases). This CDR3 has 14 residues. V gave up 4 bases and J gave up 3 bases, with 11 bases separating them. In germline, CDR1 is MGHRA, CDR2 YSYEKL. The CDR3 coding sequence is TGCGCCAGCAGCCTCGGGGTAGCTACAGATACGCAGTATTTT. It specifies CASSLGVATDTQYF.

The chain couples TRBV7-8 to TRBJ1-2; 7 positions match TRBD1. CDR1 is SGHVS, CDR2 FQNEAQ, per germline. The CDR3 loop spans 13 amino acids. The J segment lost 6 bases and the V segment lost 3 bases, leaving 4 bases of the junction unmatched. CDR3 amino acids: CASSFGQVHGYTF. The CDR3 DNA is TGTGCCAGCAGCTTCGGACAGGTCCATGGCTACACCTTC.

The rearrangement links TRBV5-1 to TRBJ1-4, with 7 bases lining up with TRBD1. The V and J ends lost 4 bases and 8 bases, in that order; junction bases with no gene match: 8. Germline V gene lookup returns CDR1 SGHRS and CDR2 YFSETQ. The CDR3 has 14 amino acids. Here the CDR3 DNA reads TGCGCCAGCAGCCCGGGACAGTTAGGGGAAAAACTGTTTTTT. Translating it yields CASSPGQLGEKLFF.

The chain is built from TRBV5-1 and TRBJ2-3; weak D call: TRBD2 (6 bases). Per the germline V gene, CDR1 is SGHRS and CDR2 is YFSETQ. Between the trimmed V and J ends, which lost 1 base and 3 bases, there was a span of 18 bases. The CDR3 is 17 amino acids. This CDR3 is CASSLRSWGGETDTQYF. Written as DNA, the CDR3 is TGCGCCAGCAGCTTGAGATCTTGGGGAGGAGAAACAGATACGCAGTATTTT.

The chain couples TRBV5-4 to TRBJ2-7, with 9 bases fitting TRBD2. CDR3 length: 13 amino acids. Looked up from germline, CDR1 is SGHNT and CDR2 is YYREEE (reference sequence). V lost 3 bases and J lost 12; bases outside the gene matches: 10. This chain's CDR3 is CASSSWPSGEGYF. The CDR3, as DNA: TGTGCCAGCAGCTCCTGGCCTAGCGGGGAGGGGTACTTC.

V usage is TRBV11-3 and J usage is TRBJ1-1, with a possible D match to TRBD1 (5 bases). CDR1 is SGHNT, CDR2 YENEEA, per germline. The CDR3 has 17 amino acids. Trimming cost V 4 bases and J 3 bases, with 21 bases left between them. The CDR3 loop is CASSCPMGWGNHTEAFF. The DNA of the CDR3 is TGTGCCAGCAGCTGCCCGATGGGGTGGGGGAATCACACTGAAGCTTTCTTT. The whole variable domain, filled in from reference TRBV11-3 and TRBJ1-1, reads EAGVVQSPRYKIIEKKQPVAFWCNPISGHNTLYWYLQNLGQGPELLIRYENEEAVDDSQLPKDRFSAERLKGVDSTLKIQPAELGDSAVYLCASSCPMGWGNHTEAFFGQGTRLTVV.